This is a list of T cell receptor beta chains from one sample in a study of T-cell reconstitution after alpha-beta-depleted transplantation in children. TCRdb re-called the PCR reads with MiXCR, one entry per CDR3 protein. The sample carries roughly 70,000 distinct CDR3 sequences, approximately 4.4% recorded once. The source was PBMCs, mostly from graft donor cells, collected 180 days after TCRalphabeta/CD19-depleted stem cell transplant. The origin of the receptors is a boy in the first two years of life who had a stem cell transplant for acute myeloid leukemia, so the T cells may come from the graft donor. CDR3s include the opening cysteine and the closing phenylalanine or tryptophan. D genes are given only for firm matches. Size values are once, few and many counts, or a class for expanded clones, and some rows have none.

j_call | v_call | clone_size | d_call | cdr3_aa | cdr3_nt
TRBJ1-6 | TRBV4-3 | many | NA | CASSQEIGARNSPLHF | TGCGCCAGCAGCCAAGAAATAGGGGCTCGAAATTCACCCCTCCACTTT
TRBJ1-1 | TRBV7-2 | many | NA | CASSLVGYTEAFF | TGTGCCAGCAGCTTAGTCGGTTACACTGAAGCTTTCTTT
TRBJ2-5 | TRBV7-3 | many | TRBD1 | CASSYTGGLGETQYF | TGTGCCAGCAGCTACACAGGGGGCCTAGGGGAGACCCAGTACTTC
TRBJ2-6 | TRBV6-1 | NA | NA | CASTPISGANVLTF | TGTGCCAGCACCCCGATCTCGGGGGCCAACGTCCTGACTTTC
TRBJ2-1 | TRBV7-2 | many | NA | CASRRYNEQFF | TGTGCCAGCCGGAGGTACAATGAGCAGTTCTTC
TRBJ1-2 | TRBV4-2 | many | NA | CASSRGRGNWGYTF | TGTGCCAGCAGCAGGGGCAGGGGAAATTGGGGCTACACCTTC
TRBJ1-1 | TRBV9 | many | NA | CASSVVPGPIRNTEAFF | TGTGCCAGCAGCGTAGTACCTGGCCCCATAAGGAACACTGAAGCTTTCTTT
TRBJ2-7 | TRBV20-1 | many | NA | CSAGGGGRSLLPYEQYF | TGCAGTGCTGGAGGGGGGGGGCGAAGCCTTTTACCCTACGAGCAGTACTTC
TRBJ1-5 | TRBV11-2 | many | NA | CASSFAGNSNQPQHF | TGTGCCAGCAGCTTCGCAGGGAATAGCAATCAGCCCCAGCATTTT
TRBJ2-7 | TRBV7-9 | many | TRBD1 | CASSLTGAYEQYF | TGTGCCAGCAGCTTAACAGGGGCCTACGAGCAGTACTTC
TRBJ2-5 | TRBV7-2 | many | NA | CASNFGGVGETQYF | TGTGCCAGCAACTTTGGGGGCGTTGGAGAGACCCAGTACTTC
TRBJ2-3 | TRBV7-2 | many | NA | CASSTALAADTQYF | TGTGCCAGCAGCACAGCCCTAGCAGCAGATACGCAGTATTTT
TRBJ2-1 | TRBV19 | many | NA | CASSIGRRGNEQFF | TGTGCCAGTAGTATCGGAAGGCGGGGCAATGAGCAGTTCTTC
TRBJ2-5 | TRBV7-9 | many | NA | CASSHIRRETQYF | TGTGCCAGCAGCCATATAAGGAGGGAGACCCAGTACTTC
TRBJ2-1 | TRBV20-1 | few | TRBD2 | CSARDVSGGAYEQFF | TGCAGTGCTAGAGATGTAAGCGGGGGGGCCTATGAGCAGTTCTTC
TRBJ2-1 | TRBV5-4 | many | TRBD1 | CASSLGTGGYNEQFF | TGTGCCAGCAGCTTGGGGACAGGAGGCTACAATGAGCAGTTCTTC
TRBJ2-5 | TRBV10-2 | many | TRBD2 | CASRPLAGEGETQYF | TGCGCCAGCAGGCCCTTAGCGGGGGAGGGAGAGACCCAGTACTTC
TRBJ1-4 | TRBV20-1 | many | TRBD1 | CSARRDRNEKLFF | TGCAGTGCTAGAAGGGACAGAAATGAAAAACTGTTTTTT
TRBJ2-7 | TRBV5-4 | many | TRBD1 | CASSAGTDFYEQYF | TGTGCCAGCAGCGCCGGGACAGACTTCTACGAGCAGTACTTC
TRBJ1-5 | TRBV10-3 | many | TRBD1 | CAIMEGAGQPQHF | TGTGCCATCATGGAGGGGGCGGGGCAGCCCCAGCATTTT
TRBJ2-5 | TRBV6-5 | many | NA | CASSYTGQQETQYF | TGTGCCAGCAGCTACACAGGACAACAAGAGACCCAGTACTTC
TRBJ2-7 | TRBV7-2 | many | NA | CASSSRVAGAYEQYF | TGTGCCAGCAGCTCCCGAGTAGCTGGGGCATACGAGCAGTACTTC
TRBJ1-5 | TRBV6-5 | many | TRBD1 | CASKPTGGVRQPQHF | TGTGCCAGCAAACCAACAGGGGGTGTTAGGCAGCCCCAGCATTTT
TRBJ1-1 | TRBV30 | many | NA | CAWSSGNTEAFF | TGTGCCTGGAGTAGTGGGAACACTGAAGCTTTCTTT
TRBJ1-3 | TRBV14 | many | NA | CASSQVPGGLSGNTIYF | TGTGCCAGCAGCCAAGTCCCCGGGGGCCTTTCTGGAAACACCATATATTTT
TRBJ2-7 | TRBV9 | many | NA | CASSVGGARPYEQYF | TGTGCCAGCAGCGTAGGGGGGGCGCGCCCCTACGAGCAGTACTTC
TRBJ2-1 | TRBV11-2 | many | NA | CASSRGWRGLVGQFF | TGTGCCAGCAGCCGGGGATGGCGGGGTTTGGTAGGGCAGTTCTTC